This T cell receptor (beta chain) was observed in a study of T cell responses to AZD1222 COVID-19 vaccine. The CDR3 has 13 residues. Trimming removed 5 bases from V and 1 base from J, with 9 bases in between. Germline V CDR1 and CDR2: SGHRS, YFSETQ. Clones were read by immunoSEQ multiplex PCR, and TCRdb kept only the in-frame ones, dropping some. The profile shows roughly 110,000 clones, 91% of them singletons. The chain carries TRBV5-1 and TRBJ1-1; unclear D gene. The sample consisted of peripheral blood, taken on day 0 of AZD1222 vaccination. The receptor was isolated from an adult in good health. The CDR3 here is CASREGTNTEAFF. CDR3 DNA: TGCGCCAGCAGGGAAGGAACGAACACTGAAGCTTTCTTT.